The entry that follows covers one TCR beta chain sequence. Extracted from the samples, RNA was reverse transcribed into cDNA to serve as the sequencing template. The table came from immunoSEQ multiplex PCR; TCRdb's copy has only in-frame clones and leaves some out. This table has 120,000 or so clones, less than 50% appearing once. This sample was taken from a study of CD8+ T cells in alopecia areata. CDR3 length: 15 amino acids. CDR1 MNHEY and CDR2 SVGAGI come from the germline V gene. The V gene lost 2 bases and the J gene lost 3 bases, with 14 bases spanning the gap. Source material: NKG2D-low CD8+ T cells sorted from blood. This clonotype originated in a human donor with alopecia areata. This chain links TRBV6-5 with TRBJ2-7; no clear D. CDR3 region: CASSYTRNPVYEQYF. CDR3 DNA sequence: TGTGCCAGCAGTTACACTCGAAACCCTGTCTACGAGCAGTACTTC.